Detailed here is one T cell receptor (beta chain). The sample is drawn from a study of OX40 agonist ivuxolimab in advanced cancers. On the study more broadly: Partial responses occurred in Three dose-escalation patients, one with hepatocellular carcinoma and two with cutaneous melanoma.

The germline V gene encodes CDR1 SGHNT and CDR2 YENEEA. Trimming removed 3 bases from V and 2 bases from J, with 8 bases in between. The CDR3 extends over 14 amino acids. Assay used: immunoSEQ multiplex PCR; TCRdb lists only in-frame clones, some missing. The repertoire holds about 58,000 clones, 82% seen once, with about 1.6% in the top ten. This specimen consisted of CD4+ or CD8+ T cells sorted from blood, obtained in a trial of the OX40 agonist ivuxolimab. The receptor was derived from an adult with an advanced solid tumor such as melanoma, head and neck, liver or kidney cancer. The chain couples TRBV11-3 to TRBJ2-4; D is perhaps TRBD1 (5 bases). The CDR3 protein is CASSFPGTKNIQYF. CDR3 DNA: TGTGCCAGCAGCTTTCCAGGGACCAAAAACATTCAGTACTTC.